These T cell receptor beta chains were read from a single sample in a study of response to subunit inactivated influenza vaccine. TCRdb redid the calling of the RT-PCR reads with MiXCR, one entry per CDR3 protein. This sample has 540,000 or so distinct CDR3 sequences, with roughly 13% found just once. The sample in question was PBMCs from blood, obtained more than 35 days after vaccination. These receptors came from a man between 45 and 60 years old who received an inactivated influenza vaccine. Both conserved end residues are part of each CDR3. Each record gives: J gene, V gene, clone size, D gene, CDR3 DNA, CDR3 protein. The D gene is left open where the match is weak. Not every row has a clone size; where given, it reads once, few, many or a size class.

TRBJ1-2 | TRBV29-1 | . | . | TGCAGCGTATCCACAGCTCTTAACTATGGCTACACCTTC | CSVSTALNYGYTF
TRBJ2-7 | TRBV25-1 | few | . | TGTGCCAGCACAAGCCAGAGCTCCTACGAGCAGTACTTC | CASTSQSSYEQYF
TRBJ1-5 | TRBV7-8 | few | . | TGTGCCAGCAGCTTTCCTCATAGCAATCAGCCCCAGCATTTT | CASSFPHSNQPQHF
TRBJ2-1 | TRBV2 | few | TRBD2 | TGTGCCAGCAGTCCGACTAGCGGGAGGGTAGGTGAGCAGTTCTTC | CASSPTSGRVGEQFF
TRBJ1-1 | TRBV6-5 | . | . | TGTGCCAGCAGTTACTCGGGGGGGGTGAAGGCTTTCTTT | CASSYSGGVKAFF
TRBJ2-6 | TRBV7-2 | . | . | TGTGCCAGCAGCTTACTGAGGGGGTTCTCTGGGGCCAACGTCCTGACTTTC | CASSLLRGFSGANVLTF
TRBJ2-3 | TRBV2 | . | TRBD2 | TGTGCCAGCAGTGTACCTAGCGGGGTCACAGATACGCAGTATTTT | CASSVPSGVTDTQYF
TRBJ2-1 | TRBV12-3/TRBV12-4 | few | . | TGTGCCAGCAGTATACTAGCAGCAGCCTCCTACAATGAGCAGTTCTTC | CASSILAAASYNEQFF
TRBJ1-5 | TRBV12-3/TRBV12-4 | many | . | TGTGCCAGCAGTTTGAACAGTGATAGCAATCAGCCCCAGCATTTT | CASSLNSDSNQPQHF
TRBJ2-7 | TRBV18 | . | TRBD1 | TGTGCCAGCTCACCTCTACGGACAGGGAACGAGCAGTACTTC | CASSPLRTGNEQYF
TRBJ2-5 | TRBV6-2/TRBV6-3 | many | . | TGTGCCAGCAGTTTGGAGGGGGCAGAGACCCAGTACTTC | CASSLEGAETQYF
TRBJ2-3 | TRBV29-1 | . | TRBD1 | TGCAGCGTTGACCGGGGACAGCAGACGCAGTATTTT | CSVDRGQQTQYF
TRBJ2-7 | TRBV6-1 | few | . | TGTGCCAGCAGCCCCCCGGAGCCCCTTATTGACTACGAGCAGTACTTC | CASSPPEPLIDYEQYF
TRBJ2-3 | TRBV12-3/TRBV12-4 | few | . | TGTGCCAGCAGAATGTGGGAAGATACGCAGTATTTT | CASRMWEDTQYF
TRBJ2-3 | TRBV20-1 | . | . | TGCAGTGCTCAAGAGCAGACGCAGTATTTT | CSAQEQTQYF
TRBJ1-2 | TRBV5-1 | . | . | TGCGCCAGCACCATCGGAGGGGGGTACGACGGCTACACCTTC | CASTIGGGYDGYTF
TRBJ2-3 | TRBV9 | . | . | TGTGCCAGCAGCCTGGACAACACAGATACGCAGTATTTT | CASSLDNTDTQYF
TRBJ1-1 | TRBV11-2 | few | TRBD1 | TGTGCCAGCAGCTTATCCTCGATCCAGGGGGCGGAGAACACTGAAGCTTTCTTT | CASSLSSIQGAENTEAFF
TRBJ2-5 | TRBV5-1 | few | TRBD2 | TGCGCCAGCAGCTTGGCCTCTAGCGGGGGACAAGAGACCCAGTACTTC | CASSLASSGGQETQYF
TRBJ2-1 | TRBV5-6 | . | TRBD1 | TGTGCCAGCAGCTTTTACGGGACAGCCTACAATGAGCAGTTCTTC | CASSFYGTAYNEQFF
TRBJ2-3 | TRBV27 | . | . | TGTGCCAGCAGTTTATCGGGAGGCAGCCCGTACACAGATACGCAGTATTTT | CASSLSGGSPYTDTQYF
TRBJ2-5 | TRBV29-1 | . | . | TGCAGCGTCGCATGGTGGGGAGAGACCCAGTACTTC | CSVAWWGETQYF
TRBJ2-5 | TRBV7-9 | . | . | TGTGCCAGCAGCAGAGACGGACAGCAAGAGACCCAGTACTTC | CASSRDGQQETQYF
TRBJ2-5 | TRBV20-1 | . | . | TGCAGTGCTGACACGGCGGAAGAGACCCAGTACTTC | CSADTAEETQYF
TRBJ2-1 | TRBV2 | few | TRBD2 | TGTGCCAGCATCCCAATAGCGGGGGGGTACAATGAGCAGTTCTTC | CASIPIAGGYNEQFF
TRBJ2-7 | TRBV5-1 | . | TRBD2 | TGCGCCAGCAGCTCGGGGGGTCCCTCCTACGAGCAGTACTTC | CASSSGGPSYEQYF
TRBJ1-5 | TRBV7-9 | . | . | TGTGCCAGCAGCTTAGTTGGCAATAGCGATCAGCCCCAGCATTTT | CASSLVGNSDQPQHF
TRBJ2-5 | TRBV7-7 | . | TRBD1 | TGTGCTAGCCTAACACGGGACAGGGGCTCGAAAGAGACCCAGTACTTC | CASLTRDRGSKETQYF
TRBJ1-2 | TRBV7-2 | . | . | TGTGCCAGCAGCCCCGCCGGGGGGGGTAACTATGGCTACACCTTC | CASSPAGGGNYGYTF
TRBJ2-1 | TRBV11-1 | . | TRBD1 | TGTGCCAGCAGCTTAGCGCCCCGGGACAGGGGGCTCAATGAGCAGTTCTTC | CASSLAPRDRGLNEQFF
TRBJ1-2 | TRBV10-3 | few | TRBD1 | TGTGCCATCAGTGGGACAGGGAAGGATGGCTACACCTTC | CAISGTGKDGYTF
TRBJ2-4 | TRBV10-3 | . | . | TGTGCCATGAGTGATATAGGGGGGATAGCCAAAAACATTCAGTACTTC | CAMSDIGGIAKNIQYF
TRBJ2-2 | TRBV7-2 | . | . | TGTGCCAGCAGCTCCCAAGGGGGGCGCAACACCGGGGAGCTGTTTTTT | CASSSQGGRNTGELFF
TRBJ1-2 | TRBV5-1 | many | . | TGCGCCAGCAGCTCAACAGGGTATGAAGCTGGCTACACCTTC | CASSSTGYEAGYTF
TRBJ2-3 | TRBV5-1 | . | . | TGCGCCAGCAGCTCGCGGAATCCCGCTCTTATCACAGATACGCAGTATTTT | CASSSRNPALITDTQYF
TRBJ2-5 | TRBV6-2/TRBV6-3 | few | . | TGTGCCAGCAGTTACGGCCCCAGGGGGACCCAGTACTTC | CASSYGPRGTQYF
TRBJ2-3 | TRBV12-3/TRBV12-4 | . | TRBD1 | TGTGCCAGCAGTGAAGGGACAGGGCCTCTCACAGATACGCAGTATTTT | CASSEGTGPLTDTQYF
TRBJ1-6 | TRBV30 | few | . | TGTGCCTGGACAGACGTCATCAGCTCCTATAATTCACCCCTCCACTTT | CAWTDVISSYNSPLHF
TRBJ2-1 | TRBV9 | few | TRBD2 | TGTGCCAGCAGCGTAGTAGGGACTAGCGGGAGCAATGAGCAGTTCTTC | CASSVVGTSGSNEQFF
TRBJ2-7 | TRBV6-2/TRBV6-3 | many | TRBD2 | TGTGCCAGCAAACTAGCGGGGGCCTACGAGCAGTACTTC | CASKLAGAYEQYF
TRBJ1-6 | TRBV4-1 | few | . | TGCGCCAGCAGCCAAGAAGGGCCAGCCCGAACCCTCCACTTT | CASSQEGPARTLHF
TRBJ2-6 | TRBV15 | few | . | TGTGCCACCAGCAGGGACAACTCTGGGGCCAACGTCCTGACTTTC | CATSRDNSGANVLTF
TRBJ2-2 | TRBV7-9 | few | . | TGTCTGGTCGGGCTGAACACCGGGGAGCTGTTTTTT | CLVGLNTGELFF